This T cell receptor beta chain was found in a study of regulatory T cells in long-lasting Graves disease. The wider study: Graves' patients, diagnosed recently, had received antithyroid drugs under 3 months.

This clonotype was recorded at least ten times. What it binds is not known. Time point indicated: newly diagnosed GD, antithyroid drugs for less than 3 months. PBMC-extracted RNA yielded the TCR library. Construction of TCR beta libraries relied on iRepertoire HTBI primers and on Arm-PCR targeting CDR3 regions. One entry per CDR3 protein, called by TCRdb with MiXCR from the multiplex PCR reads. The table shows 360,000 or so distinct CDR3 sequences, with about 12% occurring only once. Whole-study findings and limits: The TCR repertoire of persistent Graves' patients was less diverse than that of newly diagnosed ones.

Trimming left V 1 base short and J 2 bases short, with 18 bases between. The CDR3 is 17 residues long. CDR1 and CDR2 (germline): DFQATT, SNEGSKA (reference sequence). These same records also appear under a second study, on T cells in Graves' hyperthyroidism and ophthalmopathy. That publication notes: The primer set for the first-round RT-PCR of the TCR CDR3 was HTBI.

The chain has TRBV20-1 and TRBJ2-4, with D possibly being TRBD1 (6 bases). The receptor comes from a young woman with Graves disease. Here the sequenced sample was peripheral blood mononuclear cells (PBMCs), taken at new diagnosis, from a patient treated with antithyroid drugs. Here the CDR3 reads CSARVIILDRSKNIQYF. DNA for the CDR3: TGCAGTGCTAGAGTCATCATACTAGACAGGTCCAAAAACATTCAGTACTTC.